This T cell receptor (beta chain) comes out of a study of cytomegalovirus exposure and HLA in healthy donors. Study results and caveats: Being productive about 87% or about 30% of the time was typical of most TCR beta V segments in an earlier analysis.

The PCR made use of 60 Vbeta and 13 Jbeta primers. Here immunoSEQ multiplex PCR was the method, and the copy in TCRdb shows in-frame clones only, minus some. In the table there are some 150,000 clones, about four fifths of which are singletons. This clone was counted a few times. Its specificity is not known. Trimming removed 6 bases from V and 6 bases from J, with 17 bases in between. This CDR3 is built from 15 residues. CDR1 is KGHSH and CDR2 is LQKENI in the germline V gene. This clonotype was obtained from a middle-aged man in good health and CMV-seropositive. Sequencing was done on a sample of PBMCs. V and J are TRBV18 and TRBJ1-4, with TRBD1 as a possible D gene (6 bases). The CDR3 region has the DNA TGTGCCAGCTCCCTCAGGGGCTTTCGAGATGAAAAACTGTTTTTT. Translating gives CASSLRGFRDEKLFF.